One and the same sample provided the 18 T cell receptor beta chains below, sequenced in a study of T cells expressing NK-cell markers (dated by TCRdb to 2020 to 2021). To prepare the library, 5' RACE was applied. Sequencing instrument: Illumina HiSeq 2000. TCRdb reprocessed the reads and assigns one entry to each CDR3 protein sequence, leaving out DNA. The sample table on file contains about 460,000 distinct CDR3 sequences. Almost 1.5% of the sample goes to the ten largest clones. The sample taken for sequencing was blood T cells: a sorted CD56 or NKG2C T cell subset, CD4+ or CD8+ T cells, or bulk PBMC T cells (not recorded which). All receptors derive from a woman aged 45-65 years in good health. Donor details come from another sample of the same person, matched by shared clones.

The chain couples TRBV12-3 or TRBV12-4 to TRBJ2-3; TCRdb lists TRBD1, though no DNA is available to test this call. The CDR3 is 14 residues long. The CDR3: CASKPSGAGDTQYF.

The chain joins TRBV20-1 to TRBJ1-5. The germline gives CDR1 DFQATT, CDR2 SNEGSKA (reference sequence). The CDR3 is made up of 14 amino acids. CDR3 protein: CSASVSNSNQPQHF.

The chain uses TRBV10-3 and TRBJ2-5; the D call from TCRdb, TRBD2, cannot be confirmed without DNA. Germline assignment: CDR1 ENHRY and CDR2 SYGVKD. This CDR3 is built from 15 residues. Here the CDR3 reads CAISDLDSGQETQYF.

This CDR3 reads CASSYSGRDGSDTQYF. The J gene is TRBJ2-3, the V gene TRBV6-6; TCRdb proposes TRBD2, but this gene call is untestable without DNA. The germline CDR1 and CDR2 sequences are MNHNY and SVGAGI (reference sequence). CDR3 size: 16 residues.

CDR3 sequence reads: CASSLSQGIWHF. The rearrangement uses TRBV12-3 or TRBV12-4 and TRBJ1-5; TCRdb picks TRBD1, but there is no DNA to check that call. The CDR3 totals 12 residues.

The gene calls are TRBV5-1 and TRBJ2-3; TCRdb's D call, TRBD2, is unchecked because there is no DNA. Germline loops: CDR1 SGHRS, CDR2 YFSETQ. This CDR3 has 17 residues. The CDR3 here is CASSQRRLAGVVDTQYF.

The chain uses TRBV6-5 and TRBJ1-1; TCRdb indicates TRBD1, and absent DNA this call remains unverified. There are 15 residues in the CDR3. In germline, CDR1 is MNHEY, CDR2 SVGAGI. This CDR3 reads CASSRRRGMNTEAFF.

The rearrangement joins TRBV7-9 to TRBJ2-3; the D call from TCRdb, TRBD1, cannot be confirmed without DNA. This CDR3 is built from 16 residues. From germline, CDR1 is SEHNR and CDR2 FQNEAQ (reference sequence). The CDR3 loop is CASSPGRRGSTDTQYF.

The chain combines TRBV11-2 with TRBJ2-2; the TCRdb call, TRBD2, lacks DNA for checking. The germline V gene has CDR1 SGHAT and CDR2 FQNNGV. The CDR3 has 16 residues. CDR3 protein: CASSKVAGVRTGELFF.

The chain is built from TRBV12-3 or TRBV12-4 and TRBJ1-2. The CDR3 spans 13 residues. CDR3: CASTPRGAGGYTF.

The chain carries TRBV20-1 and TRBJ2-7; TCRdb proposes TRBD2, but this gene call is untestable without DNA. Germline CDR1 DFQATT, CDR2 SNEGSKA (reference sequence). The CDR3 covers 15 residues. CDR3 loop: CSAREGRGGDYEQYF.

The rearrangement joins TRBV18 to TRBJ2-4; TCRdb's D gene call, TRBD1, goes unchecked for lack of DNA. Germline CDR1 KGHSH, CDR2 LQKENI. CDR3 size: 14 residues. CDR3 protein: CASSLAGTPFPQYF.

This CDR3 is CASSPPGGGYTADTQYF. The chain couples TRBV6-2 or TRBV6-3 to TRBJ2-3; TCRdb names TRBD2, which stays unverified in the absence of DNA. The germline CDR1 and CDR2 sequences are MNHEY and SVGEGT. This CDR3 spans 17 amino acids.

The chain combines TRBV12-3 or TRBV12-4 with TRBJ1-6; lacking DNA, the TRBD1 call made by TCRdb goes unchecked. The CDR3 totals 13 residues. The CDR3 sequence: CASSRQGNSPLHF.

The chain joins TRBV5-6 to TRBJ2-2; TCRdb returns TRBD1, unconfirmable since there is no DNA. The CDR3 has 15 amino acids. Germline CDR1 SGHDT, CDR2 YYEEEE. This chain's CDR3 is CASSLIGGDTGELFF.

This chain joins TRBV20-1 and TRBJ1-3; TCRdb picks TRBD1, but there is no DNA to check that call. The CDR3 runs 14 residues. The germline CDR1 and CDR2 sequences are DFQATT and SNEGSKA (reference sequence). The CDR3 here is CSAQGAGGGNTIYF.

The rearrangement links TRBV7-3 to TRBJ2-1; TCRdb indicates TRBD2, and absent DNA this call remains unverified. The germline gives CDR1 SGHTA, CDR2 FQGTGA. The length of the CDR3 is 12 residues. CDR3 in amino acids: CASSAPGTSQFF. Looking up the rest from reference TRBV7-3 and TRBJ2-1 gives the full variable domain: GAGVSQTPSNKVTEKGKYVELRCDPISGHTALYWYRQSLGQGPEFLIYFQGTGAADDSGLPNDRFFAVRPEGSVSTLKIQRTERGDSAVYLCASSAPGTSQFFGPGTRLTVL.

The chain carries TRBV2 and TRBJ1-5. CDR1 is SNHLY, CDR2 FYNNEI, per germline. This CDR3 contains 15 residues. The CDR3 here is CASSEGQGRFQPQHF.